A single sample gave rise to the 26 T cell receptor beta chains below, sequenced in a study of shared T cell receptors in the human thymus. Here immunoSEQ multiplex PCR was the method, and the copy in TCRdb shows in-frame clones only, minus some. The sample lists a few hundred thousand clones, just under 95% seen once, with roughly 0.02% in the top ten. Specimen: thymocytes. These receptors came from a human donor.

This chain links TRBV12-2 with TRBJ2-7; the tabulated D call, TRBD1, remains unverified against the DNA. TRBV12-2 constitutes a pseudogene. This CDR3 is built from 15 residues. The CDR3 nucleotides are TGTGCAAGTCGCCCCCGAAGGGGATCTAACTACGAGCAGTACTTC. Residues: CASRPRRGSNYEQYF.

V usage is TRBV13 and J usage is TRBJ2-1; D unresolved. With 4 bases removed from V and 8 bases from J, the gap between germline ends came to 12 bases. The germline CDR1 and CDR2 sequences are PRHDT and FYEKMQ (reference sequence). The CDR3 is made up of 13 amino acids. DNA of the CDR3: TGTGCCAGCAGCTCCGTCCCTTCGGATGAGCAGTTCTTC. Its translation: CASSSVPSDEQFF.

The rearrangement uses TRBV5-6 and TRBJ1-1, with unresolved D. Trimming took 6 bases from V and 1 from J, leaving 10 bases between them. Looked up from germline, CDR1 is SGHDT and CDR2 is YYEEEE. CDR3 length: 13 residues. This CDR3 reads CASNKAGNTEAFF. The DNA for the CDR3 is TGTGCCAGCAATAAGGCTGGGAACACTGAAGCTTTCTTT. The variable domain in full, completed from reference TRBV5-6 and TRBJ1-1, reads DAGVTQSPTHLIKTRGQQVTLRCSPKSGHDTVSWYQQALGQGPQFIFQYYEEEERQRGNFPDRFSGHQFPNYSSELNVNALLLGDSALYLCASNKAGNTEAFFGQGTRLTVV.

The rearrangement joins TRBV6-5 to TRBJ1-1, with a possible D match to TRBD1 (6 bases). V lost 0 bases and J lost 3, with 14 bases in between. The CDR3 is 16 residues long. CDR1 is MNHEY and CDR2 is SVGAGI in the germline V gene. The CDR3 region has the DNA TGTGCCAGCAGTTACTCGAATAGGGGGGCGGACACTGAAGCTTTCTTT. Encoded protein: CASSYSNRGADTEAFF.

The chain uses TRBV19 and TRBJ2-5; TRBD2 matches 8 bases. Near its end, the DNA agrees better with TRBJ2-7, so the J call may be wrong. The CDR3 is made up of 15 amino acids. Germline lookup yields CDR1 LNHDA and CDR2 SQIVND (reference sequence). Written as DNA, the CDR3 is TGTGCCAGTAGTATGGCCGGGGGGGGCTCCTACGAGCAGTACTTC. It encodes CASSMAGGGSYEQYF.

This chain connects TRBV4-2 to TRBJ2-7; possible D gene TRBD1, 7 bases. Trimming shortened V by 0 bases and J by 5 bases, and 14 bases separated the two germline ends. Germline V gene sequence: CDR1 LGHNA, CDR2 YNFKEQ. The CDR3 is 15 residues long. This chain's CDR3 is CASSQETGRLDEQYF. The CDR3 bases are TGTGCCAGCAGCCAAGAGACAGGGAGGTTAGACGAGCAGTACTTC.

DNA of the CDR3: TGTGCCACCCAGCTCCTTAGTTCCGGCACAGATACGCAGTATTTT. It translates to CATQLLSSGTDTQYF. This rearrangement joins TRBV19 to TRBJ2-3; no clear D gene. Per the germline V gene, CDR1 is LNHDA and CDR2 is SQIVND (reference sequence). CDR3 length: 15 amino acids. V dropped 10 bases and J dropped 1 base, with 18 bases sitting between them.

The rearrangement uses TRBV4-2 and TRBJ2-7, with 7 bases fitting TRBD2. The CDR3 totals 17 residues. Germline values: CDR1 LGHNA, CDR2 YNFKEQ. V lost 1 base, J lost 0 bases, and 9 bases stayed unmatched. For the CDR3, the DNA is TGTGCCAGCAGCCAAGTGTCTAGCGGATACTTCTCCTACGAGCAGTACTTC. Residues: CASSQVSSGYFSYEQYF.

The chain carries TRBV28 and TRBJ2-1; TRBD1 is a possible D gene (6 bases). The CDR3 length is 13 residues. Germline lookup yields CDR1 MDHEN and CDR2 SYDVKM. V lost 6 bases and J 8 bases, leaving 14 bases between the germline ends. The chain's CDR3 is CASRPQGIDEQFF. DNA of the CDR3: TGTGCCAGCAGGCCACAGGGAATAGATGAGCAGTTCTTC. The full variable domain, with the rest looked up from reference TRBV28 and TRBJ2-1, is DVKVTQSSRYLVKRTGEKVFLECVQDMDHENMFWYRQDPGLGLRLIYFSYDVKMKEKGDIPEGYSVSREKKERFSLILESASTNQTSMYLCASRPQGIDEQFFGPGTRLTVL.

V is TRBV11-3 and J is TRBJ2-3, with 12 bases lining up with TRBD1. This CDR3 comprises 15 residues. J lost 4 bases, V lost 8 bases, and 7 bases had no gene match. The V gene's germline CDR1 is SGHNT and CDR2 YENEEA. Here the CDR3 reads CASSRGDRGPDTQYF. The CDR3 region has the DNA TGTGCCAGCTCTCGGGGGGACAGGGGGCCAGATACGCAGTATTTT. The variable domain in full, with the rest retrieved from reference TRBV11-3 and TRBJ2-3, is EAGVVQSPRYKIIEKKQPVAFWCNPISGHNTLYWYLQNLGQGPELLIRYENEEAVDDSQLPKDRFSAERLKGVDSTLKIQPAELGDSAVYLCASSRGDRGPDTQYFGPGTRLTVL.

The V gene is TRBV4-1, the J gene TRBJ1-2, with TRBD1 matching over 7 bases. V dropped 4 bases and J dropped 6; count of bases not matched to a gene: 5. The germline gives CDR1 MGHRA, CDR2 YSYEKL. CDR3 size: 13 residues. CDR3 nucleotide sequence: TGCGCCAGCAGCCCAAGGCAGGGGGATGGCTACACCTTC. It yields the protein CASSPRQGDGYTF.

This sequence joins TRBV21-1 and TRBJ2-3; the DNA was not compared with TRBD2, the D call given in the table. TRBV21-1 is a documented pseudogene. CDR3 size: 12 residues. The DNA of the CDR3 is TGTGCCAGCAGCAAAGTCTTAGATACGCAGTATTTT. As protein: CASSKVLDTQYF.

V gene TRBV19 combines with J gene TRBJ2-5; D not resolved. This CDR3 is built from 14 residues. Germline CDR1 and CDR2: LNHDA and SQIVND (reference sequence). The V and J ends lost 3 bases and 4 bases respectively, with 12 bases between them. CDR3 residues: CASSIFSPTETQYF. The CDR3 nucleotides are TGTGCCAGTAGTATTTTTAGCCCCACAGAGACCCAGTACTTC. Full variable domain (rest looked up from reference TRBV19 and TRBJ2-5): DGGITQSPKYLFRKEGQNVTLSCEQNLNHDAMYWYRQDPGQGLRLIYYSQIVNDFQKGDIAEGYSVSREKKESFPLTVTSAQKNPTAFYLCASSIFSPTETQYFGPGTRLLVL.

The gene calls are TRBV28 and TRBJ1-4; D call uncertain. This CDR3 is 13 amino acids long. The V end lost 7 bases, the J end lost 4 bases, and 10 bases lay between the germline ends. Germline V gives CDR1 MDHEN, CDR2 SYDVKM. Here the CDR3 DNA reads TGTGCCAGCAATCTCGGGAATAATGAAAAACTGTTTTTT. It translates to CASNLGNNEKLFF.

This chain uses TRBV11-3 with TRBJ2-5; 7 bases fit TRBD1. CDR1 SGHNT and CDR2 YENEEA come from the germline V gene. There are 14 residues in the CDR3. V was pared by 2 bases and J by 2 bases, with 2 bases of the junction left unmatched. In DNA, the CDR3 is TGTGCCAGCAGCTTAAGGGGACAGCAAGAGACCCAGTACTTC. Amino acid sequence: CASSLRGQQETQYF. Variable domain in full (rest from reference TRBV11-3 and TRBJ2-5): EAGVVQSPRYKIIEKKQPVAFWCNPISGHNTLYWYLQNLGQGPELLIRYENEEAVDDSQLPKDRFSAERLKGVDSTLKIQPAELGDSAVYLCASSLRGQQETQYFGPGTRLLVL.

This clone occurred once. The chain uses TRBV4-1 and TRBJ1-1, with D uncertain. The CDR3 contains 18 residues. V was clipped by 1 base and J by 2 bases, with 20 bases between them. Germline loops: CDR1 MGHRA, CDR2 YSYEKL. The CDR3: CASSQGSTNRPFNTEAFF. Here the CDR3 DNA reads TGCGCCAGCAGCCAAGGCAGTACTAATAGGCCCTTCAACACTGAAGCTTTCTTT.

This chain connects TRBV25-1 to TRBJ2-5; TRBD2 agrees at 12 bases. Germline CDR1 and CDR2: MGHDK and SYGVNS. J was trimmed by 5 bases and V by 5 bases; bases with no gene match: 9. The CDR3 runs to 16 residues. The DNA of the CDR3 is TGTGCCAGCAGTCCGGCTAGCGGGAGGGGCGGGGAGACCCAGTACTTC. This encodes CASSPASGRGGETQYF. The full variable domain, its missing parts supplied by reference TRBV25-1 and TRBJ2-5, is EADIYQTPRYLVIGTGKKITLECSQTMGHDKMYWYQQDPGMELHLIHYSYGVNSTEKGDLSSESTVSRIRTEHFPLTLESARPSHTSQYLCASSPASGRGGETQYFGPGTRLLVL.

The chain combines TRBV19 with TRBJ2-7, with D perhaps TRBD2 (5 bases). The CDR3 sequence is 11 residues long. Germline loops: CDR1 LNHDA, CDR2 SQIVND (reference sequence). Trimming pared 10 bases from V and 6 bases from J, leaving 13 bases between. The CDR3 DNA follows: TGTGCCACTGCTCATCGGGGCGAGCAGTACTTC. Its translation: CATAHRGEQYF.

The DNA of the CDR3 is TGTGCCAGCAGCCAACTCGCTACGGTGACAGATACGCAGTATTTT. It is translated as CASSQLATVTDTQYF. The rearrangement joins TRBV5-4 to TRBJ2-3, with D hard to call. V was trimmed by 4 bases and J by 3 bases, leaving 15 bases between them. The CDR3 length is 15 residues. Germline V gene lookup returns CDR1 SGHNT and CDR2 YYREEE (reference sequence). The full variable domain, its missing parts supplied by reference TRBV5-4 and TRBJ2-3, is ETGVTQSPTHLIKTRGQQVTLRCSSQSGHNTVSWYQQALGQGPQFIFQYYREEENGRGNFPPRFSGLQFPNYSSELNVNALELDDSALYLCASSQLATVTDTQYFGPGTRLTVL.

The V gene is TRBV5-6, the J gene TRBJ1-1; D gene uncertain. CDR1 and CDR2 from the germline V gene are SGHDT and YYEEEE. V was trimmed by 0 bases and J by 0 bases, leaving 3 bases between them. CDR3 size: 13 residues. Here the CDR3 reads CASSLGLNTEAFF. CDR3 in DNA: TGTGCCAGCAGCTTGGGTCTGAACACTGAAGCTTTCTTT. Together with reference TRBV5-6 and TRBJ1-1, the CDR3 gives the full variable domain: DAGVTQSPTHLIKTRGQQVTLRCSPKSGHDTVSWYQQALGQGPQFIFQYYEEEERQRGNFPDRFSGHQFPNYSSELNVNALLLGDSALYLCASSLGLNTEAFFGQGTRLTVV.

The CDR3 sequence is CTSSQGQGHYGYTF. CDR3 DNA: TGCACCAGCAGCCAGGGACAGGGTCACTATGGCTACACCTTC. The chain uses TRBV1 and TRBJ1-2; whether TRBD1, the table's D call, matches the DNA was not checked. TRBV1 counts as a pseudogene. CDR3 size: 14 residues.

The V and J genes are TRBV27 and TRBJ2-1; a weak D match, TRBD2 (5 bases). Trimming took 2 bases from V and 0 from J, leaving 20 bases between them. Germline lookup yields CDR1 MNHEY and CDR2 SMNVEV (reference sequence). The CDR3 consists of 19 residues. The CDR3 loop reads CASSLGSVGELSSYNEQFF. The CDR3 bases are TGTGCCAGCAGTTTAGGTTCGGTCGGGGAGCTGAGCTCCTACAATGAGCAGTTCTTC.

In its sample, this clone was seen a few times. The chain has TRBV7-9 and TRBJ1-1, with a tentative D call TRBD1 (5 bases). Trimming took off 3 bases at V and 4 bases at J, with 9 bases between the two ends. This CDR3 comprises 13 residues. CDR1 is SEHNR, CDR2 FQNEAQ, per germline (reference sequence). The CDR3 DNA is TGTGCCAGCAGCTTTCGAGGGGCCACTGAAGCTTTCTTT. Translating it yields CASSFRGATEAFF.

The CDR3 region has the DNA TGTGCCAGCAGTTTGCGCAGGGCTGCGGAGACCCAGTACTTC. Its protein product is CASSLRRAAETQYF. This chain joins TRBV27 and TRBJ2-5, with D possibly being TRBD1 (5 bases). The V end lost 3 bases, the J end lost 5 bases, and 13 bases lay between the germline ends. CDR3 length: 14 residues. Germline CDR1 reads MNHEY; CDR2 reads SMNVEV (reference sequence).

Written as DNA, the CDR3 is TGTGCCAGCAGTTACTCGGTTAGCCGAGGAGAGACCCAGTACTTC. Amino acid sequence: CASSYSVSRGETQYF. The V call is TRBV6-5, the J call TRBJ2-5; D is unresolved. In germline, CDR1 is MNHEY, CDR2 SVGAGI. V was shortened by 0 bases and J by 4 bases, with 12 bases between the two germline ends. This CDR3 region has 15 residues.

The CDR3: CASSLKYSGNNEQFF. The CDR3 DNA reads TGCGCCAGCAGCTTGAAATATAGCGGGAACAATGAGCAGTTCTTC. The gene calls are TRBV5-1 and TRBJ2-1, with 8 positions matching TRBD2. Losses at the gene ends were 1 base for V and 5 bases for J; bases not matched to a gene: 5. There are 15 residues in the CDR3. The germline V gene encodes CDR1 SGHRS and CDR2 YFSETQ.